The 18 T cell receptor beta chains below all came from one sample that was sequenced in a study of blood T cell repertoires in COVID-19. Using immunoSEQ multiplex PCR, the repertoire was profiled, and TCRdb retains in-frame clones only, with some absent. Seen here are about 250,000 clones, 83% observed once, and the top ten hold more than 5.5%. Sequenced sample: peripheral blood. These receptor sequences come from a human donor in a cohort sampled during active COVID-19.

This clone was seen only a few times. V gene TRBV7-2 combines with J gene TRBJ2-1; 10 nucleotides line up with TRBD2. Losses at the gene ends were 3 bases for V and 0 bases for J; bases not matched to a gene: 2. The CDR3 loop spans 16 amino acids. CDR1 and CDR2 (germline): SGHTA, FQGNSA. The CDR3 reads CASSFSGGYSYNEQFF. The CDR3 nucleotides are TGTGCCAGCAGCTTTAGCGGGGGGTACTCCTACAATGAGCAGTTCTTC.

Turning to this clone: Mismatch with germline at one junction end may stem from a read error. This chain uses TRBV19 with TRBJ1-2; D possibly corresponds to TRBD1 (6 bases). CDR3 length: 10 residues. Germline V gene data show CDR1 as LNHDA and CDR2 as SQIVND (reference sequence). The CDR3 DNA sequence: TGTGCCAGTAGTATAGCACGGACAGATTTC. Its protein is CASSIARTDF.

This chain links TRBV9 with TRBJ1-6; D ambiguous. The germline CDR1 and CDR2 sequences are SGDLS and YYNGEE. With 1 base removed from V and 8 bases from J, the gap between germline ends came to 10 bases. This CDR3 contains 14 residues. The CDR3 is CASSVKYGDSPLHF. CDR3 DNA sequence: TGTGCCAGCAGCGTAAAGTATGGAGATTCACCCCTCCACTTT.

About this clone itself: The same CDR3 is also encoded by other DNA sequences in this sample. This rearrangement joins TRBV11-2 to TRBJ2-5; D is possibly TRBD1 (5 bases). This CDR3 has 13 amino acids. V lost 5 bases and J lost 1, with 8 bases in between. Germline V lookup: CDR1 SGHAT, CDR2 FQNNGV. Here the CDR3 DNA reads TGTGCCAGCAGCCTCCAGGGCCAAGAGACCCAGTACTTC. It is translated as CASSLQGQETQYF. Full variable domain (rest looked up from reference TRBV11-2 and TRBJ2-5): EAGVAQSPRYKIIEKRQSVAFWCNPISGHATLYWYQQILGQGPKLLIQFQNNGVVDDSQLPKDRFSAERLKGVDSTLKIQPAKLEDSAVYLCASSLQGQETQYFGPGTRLLVL.

J is TRBJ2-7 and V is TRBV5-4, with D perhaps matching TRBD2 (5 bases). Trimming took off 5 bases at V and 0 bases at J, with 6 bases between the two ends. The CDR3 extends over 12 amino acids. Germline V gene lookup returns CDR1 SGHNT and CDR2 YYREEE (reference sequence). The CDR3 region is CASRGSSYEQYF. The CDR3, as DNA: TGTGCCAGCAGGGGGAGCTCCTACGAGCAGTACTTC.

The chain recombines TRBV4-2 with TRBJ2-1; 8 bases match TRBD2. V was clipped by 0 bases and J by 4 bases; unmatched bases: 8. The CDR3 is 17 amino acids. Germline-derived CDR1 and CDR2 are LGHNA and YNFKEQ. CDR3 protein: CASSQDLMTSVYNEQFF. DNA of the CDR3: TGTGCCAGCAGCCAAGATCTGATGACTAGCGTTTACAATGAGCAGTTCTTC.

This clone was counted a single time. The rearrangement joins TRBV27 to TRBJ1-5, with 9 bases matching TRBD1. V gave up 2 bases and J gave up 7 bases; unmatched junction bases: 12. Germline V gene data show CDR1 as MNHEY and CDR2 as SMNVEV (reference sequence). CDR3 length equals 17 residues. CDR3 protein: CASSLTGTGRSLQPQHF. CDR3 DNA: TGTGCCAGCAGTTTAACCGGGACAGGGCGGTCGTTGCAGCCCCAGCATTTT.

The chain joins TRBV10-2 to TRBJ2-2; D remains ambiguous. V was clipped by 4 bases and J by 5 bases, with 11 bases between them. The CDR3 covers 14 residues. CDR1 is WSHSY and CDR2 is SAAADI in the germline V gene. CDR3 sequence: CASSGEQLTGELFF. In nucleotides, the CDR3 is TGCGCCAGCAGTGGAGAGCAATTGACCGGGGAGCTGTTTTTT.

V gene TRBV5-4 combines with J gene TRBJ2-1; 9 nucleotides agree with TRBD2. The CDR3 is 16 amino acids. Trimming took 3 bases from V and 9 from J; bases not matched to a gene: 13. The germline V gene encodes CDR1 SGHNT and CDR2 YYREEE (reference sequence). CDR3 in amino acids: CASSWDGREGLFEQFF. CDR3 in DNA: TGTGCCAGCAGCTGGGACGGGCGGGAGGGCCTTTTTGAGCAGTTCTTC.

J is TRBJ2-1 and V is TRBV30; the match to TRBD2 covers 9 bases. Germline loops: CDR1 GTSNPN, CDR2 SVGIG (reference sequence). V lost 2 bases, J lost 8 bases, and 13 bases stayed unmatched. CDR3 length: 16 amino acids. This CDR3 reads CAWSPAGGGAVHEQFF. The CDR3 region has the DNA TGTGCCTGGAGTCCTGCCGGCGGGGGGGCCGTTCATGAGCAGTTCTTC.

V usage is TRBV11-1 and J usage is TRBJ1-2; 7 nucleotides align to TRBD1. CDR1 SGHAT and CDR2 FQDESV come from the germline V gene (reference sequence). With 5 bases clipped from V and 0 bases from J, the junction kept 6 bases outside the gene matches. The length of the CDR3 is 15 residues. The DNA of the CDR3 is TGTGCCAGCAGCGGACGGGACAGCGCTAACTATGGCTACACCTTC. It yields the protein CASSGRDSANYGYTF. The full variable domain, in which reference TRBV11-1 and TRBJ1-2 provide the parts outside the CDR3, is EAEVAQSPRYKITEKSQAVAFWCDPISGHATLYWYRQILGQGPELLVQFQDESVVDDSQLPKDRFSAERLKGVDSTLKIQPAELGDSAMYLCASSGRDSANYGYTFGSGTRLTVV.

The count of this clone is one. The chain links TRBV19 to TRBJ1-3; D unclear. V gave up 3 bases and J gave up 4 bases, with 10 bases separating them. The CDR3 contains 14 residues. In germline, CDR1 is LNHDA, CDR2 SQIVND (reference sequence). DNA for the CDR3: TGTGCCAGTAGTATTGCGGCAAAGGGAAACACCATATATTTT. Protein sequence: CASSIAAKGNTIYF.

The chain links TRBV21-1 to TRBJ2-2; TRBD1, the table's D call, lacks a check against the DNA. TRBV21-1 is flagged as a pseudogene. The CDR3 consists of 13 residues. CDR3 sequence: CASHRGLSGELFF. The CDR3 nucleotides are TGTGCCAGCCACAGGGGGCTGTCCGGGGAGCTGTTTTTT.

This clone was observed at least ten times. The chain is built from TRBV19 and TRBJ1-4; D might be TRBD1 (5 bases). Germline V gene sequence: CDR1 LNHDA, CDR2 SQIVND (reference sequence). This CDR3 is built from 15 residues. The ends were cut back, 5 bases at V and 2 bases at J, with 12 bases in the middle. In nucleotides, the CDR3 is TGTGCCAGTAGTCTCTACGGGGGGACTAATGAAAAACTGTTTTTT. It is translated as CASSLYGGTNEKLFF. The full variable domain, its missing parts supplied by reference TRBV19 and TRBJ1-4, is DGGITQSPKYLFRKEGQNVTLSCEQNLNHDAMYWYRQDPGQGLRLIYYSQIVNDFQKGDIAEGYSVSREKKESFPLTVTSAQKNPTAFYLCASSLYGGTNEKLFFGSGTQLSVL.

V and J are TRBV18 and TRBJ1-4, with D possibly being TRBD1 (5 bases). CDR3 size: 15 residues. Germline loops: CDR1 KGHSH, CDR2 LQKENI. The V gene lost 0 bases and the J gene lost 8 bases, with 13 bases spanning the gap. CDR3 residues: CASSPPSTGGEKLFF. The CDR3 nucleotides read TGTGCCAGCTCACCACCGAGCACAGGTGGAGAAAAACTGTTTTTT.

The V call is TRBV19, the J call TRBJ2-1; the match to TRBD2 covers 9 bases. V shed 3 bases and J 2 bases; nucleotides not matched to a gene: 11. Germline values: CDR1 LNHDA, CDR2 SQIVND (reference sequence). CDR3 length equals 18 residues. CDR3 residues: CASSIGGGRAWAYNEQFF. The CDR3 DNA sequence: TGTGCCAGTAGTATTGGCGGCGGGAGGGCCTGGGCCTACAATGAGCAGTTCTTC.

The genes are TRBV24-1 and TRBJ2-1; weak D call: TRBD2 (7 bases). With 2 bases removed from V and 4 bases from J, the gap between germline ends came to 14 bases. CDR1 and CDR2 (germline): KGHDR, SFDVKD. This CDR3 has 16 amino acids. The CDR3 nucleotides read TGTGCCACCAGTGATTCCTGGGGGAGGGGGTACAATGAGCAGTTCTTC. Residues: CATSDSWGRGYNEQFF.

J is TRBJ1-5 and V is TRBV5-6, with D uncertain. The germline V gene encodes CDR1 SGHDT and CDR2 YYEEEE. The V and J ends lost 5 bases and 2 bases respectively, with 11 bases between them. The CDR3 is 14 residues long. The chain's CDR3 is CASSSDTRNQPQHF. CDR3 in DNA: TGTGCCAGCAGTTCCGACACACGCAATCAGCCCCAGCATTTT.